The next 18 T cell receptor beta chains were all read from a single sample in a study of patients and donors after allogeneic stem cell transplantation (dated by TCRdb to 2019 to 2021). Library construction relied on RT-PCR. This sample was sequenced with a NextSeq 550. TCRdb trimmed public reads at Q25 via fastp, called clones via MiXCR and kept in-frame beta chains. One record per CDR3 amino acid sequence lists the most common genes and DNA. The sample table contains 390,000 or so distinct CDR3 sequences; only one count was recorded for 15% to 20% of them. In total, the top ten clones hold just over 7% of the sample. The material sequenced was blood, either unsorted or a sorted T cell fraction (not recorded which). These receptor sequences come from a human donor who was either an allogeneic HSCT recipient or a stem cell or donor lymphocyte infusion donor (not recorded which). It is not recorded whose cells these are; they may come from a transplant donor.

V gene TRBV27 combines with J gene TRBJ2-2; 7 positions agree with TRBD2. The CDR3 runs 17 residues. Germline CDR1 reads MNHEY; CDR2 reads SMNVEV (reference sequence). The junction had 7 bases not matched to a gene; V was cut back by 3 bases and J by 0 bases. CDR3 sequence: CASSFVSGPPNTGELFF. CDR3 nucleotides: TGTGCCAGCAGTTTCGTTAGCGGGCCCCCGAACACCGGGGAGCTGTTTTTT.

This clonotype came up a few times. CDR3 amino acids: CASSQPGGSGELFF. CDR3 nucleotides: TGCGCCAGCAGCCAACCCGGAGGTTCCGGGGAGCTGTTTTTT. The chain combines TRBV4-1 with TRBJ2-2, with a possible D match to TRBD2 (5 bases). CDR3 length: 14 amino acids. The V and J ends lost 2 bases and 6 bases respectively, with 10 bases between them. The germline V gene encodes CDR1 MGHRA and CDR2 YSYEKL.

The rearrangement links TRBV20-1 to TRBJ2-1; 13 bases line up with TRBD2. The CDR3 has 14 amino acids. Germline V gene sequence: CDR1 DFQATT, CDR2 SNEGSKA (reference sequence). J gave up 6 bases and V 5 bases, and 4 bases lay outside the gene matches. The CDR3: CSARTSGGVNEQFF. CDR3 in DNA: TGCAGTGCTCGGACTAGCGGGGGAGTCAATGAGCAGTTCTTC.

The CDR3 DNA reads as TGCAGCGTTGTCCAGGGGGCTAATGAAAAACTGTTTTTT. As protein: CSVVQGANEKLFF. The chain has TRBV29-1 and TRBJ1-4; 7 nucleotides align to TRBD1. The trim removed 4 bases at V and 3 bases at J, leaving 2 bases unmatched. Germline CDR1 reads SQVTM; CDR2 reads ANQGSEA. The CDR3 has 13 residues.

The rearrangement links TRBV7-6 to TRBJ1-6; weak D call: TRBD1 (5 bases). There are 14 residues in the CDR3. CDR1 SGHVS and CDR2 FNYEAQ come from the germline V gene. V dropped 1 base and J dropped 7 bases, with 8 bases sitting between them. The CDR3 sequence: CASSLVGVNSPLHF. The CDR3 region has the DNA TGTGCCAGCAGCTTAGTAGGGGTAAATTCACCCCTCCACTTT.

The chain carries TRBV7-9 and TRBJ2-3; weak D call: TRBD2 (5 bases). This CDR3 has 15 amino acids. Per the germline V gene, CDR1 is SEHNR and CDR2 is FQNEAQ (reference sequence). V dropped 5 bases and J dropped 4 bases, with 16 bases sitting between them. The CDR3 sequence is CASSPNELVADTQYF. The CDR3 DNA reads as TGTGCCAGCAGCCCGAATGAACTAGTGGCAGATACGCAGTATTTT.

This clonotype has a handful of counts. The CDR3 DNA sequence: TGTGCCAGCAGTTTAACGGACGGAGCCTCTGGGGCCAACGTCCTGACTTTC. It specifies CASSLTDGASGANVLTF. The chain employs TRBV6-5 and TRBJ2-6; unclear D gene. Per the germline V gene, CDR1 is MNHEY and CDR2 is SVGAGI. V shed 4 bases and J shed 0 bases, with 13 bases lying between them. The CDR3 has 17 amino acids.

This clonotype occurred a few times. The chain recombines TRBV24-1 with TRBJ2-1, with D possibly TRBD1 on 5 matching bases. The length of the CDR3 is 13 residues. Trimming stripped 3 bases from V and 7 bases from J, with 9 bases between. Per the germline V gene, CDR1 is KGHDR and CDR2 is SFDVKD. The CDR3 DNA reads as TGTGCCACCAGTGATAAGGGGCGGAATGAGCAGTTCTTC. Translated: CATSDKGRNEQFF.

This CDR3 is CAWSVGRGSRTGELFF. For the CDR3, the DNA is TGTGCCTGGAGTGTTGGACGCGGGAGTAGGACCGGGGAGCTGTTTTTT. V is TRBV30 and J is TRBJ2-2; 7 bases align to TRBD2. Germline values: CDR1 GTSNPN, CDR2 SVGIG (reference sequence). With 0 bases clipped from V and 5 bases from J, the junction kept 9 bases outside the gene matches. This CDR3 is 16 amino acids long. The variable domain in full, with the rest retrieved from reference TRBV30 and TRBJ2-2, is SQTIHQWPATLVQPVGSPLSLECTVEGTSNPNLYWYRQAAGRGLQLLFYSVGIGQISSEVPQNLSASRPQDRQFILSSKKLLLSDSGFYLCAWSVGRGSRTGELFFGEGSRLTVL.

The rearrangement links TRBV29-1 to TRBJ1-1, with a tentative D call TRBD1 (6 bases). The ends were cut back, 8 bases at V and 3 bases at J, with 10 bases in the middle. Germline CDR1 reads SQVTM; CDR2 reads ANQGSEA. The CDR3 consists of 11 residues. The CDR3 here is CSSRGDTEAFF. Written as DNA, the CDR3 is TGCAGCTCTAGGGGGGACACTGAAGCTTTCTTT.

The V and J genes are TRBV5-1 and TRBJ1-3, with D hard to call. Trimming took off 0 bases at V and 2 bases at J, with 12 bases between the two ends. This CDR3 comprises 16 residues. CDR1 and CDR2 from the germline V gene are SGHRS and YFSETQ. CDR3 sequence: CASSLEAYNPGNTIYF. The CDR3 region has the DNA TGCGCCAGCAGCTTGGAAGCATACAACCCTGGAAACACCATATATTTT. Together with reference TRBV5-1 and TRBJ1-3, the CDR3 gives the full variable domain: KAGVTQTPRYLIKTRGQQVTLSCSPISGHRSVSWYQQTPGQGLQFLFEYFSETQRNKGNFPGRFSGRQFSNSRSEMNVSTLELGDSALYLCASSLEAYNPGNTIYFGEGSWLTVV.

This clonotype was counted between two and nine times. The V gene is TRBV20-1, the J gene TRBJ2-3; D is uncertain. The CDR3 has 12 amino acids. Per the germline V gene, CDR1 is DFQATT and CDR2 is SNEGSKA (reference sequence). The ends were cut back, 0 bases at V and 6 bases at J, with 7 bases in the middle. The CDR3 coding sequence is TGCAGTGCTAGAGACGATCGGGATACGCAGTATTTT. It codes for CSARDDRDTQYF.

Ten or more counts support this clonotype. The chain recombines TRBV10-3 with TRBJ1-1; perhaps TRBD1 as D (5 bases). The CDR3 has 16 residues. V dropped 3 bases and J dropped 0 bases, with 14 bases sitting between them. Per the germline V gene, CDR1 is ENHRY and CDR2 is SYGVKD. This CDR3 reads CAISDARVRMNTEAFF. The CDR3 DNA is TGTGCCATCAGTGATGCCAGGGTTAGGATGAACACTGAAGCTTTCTTT.

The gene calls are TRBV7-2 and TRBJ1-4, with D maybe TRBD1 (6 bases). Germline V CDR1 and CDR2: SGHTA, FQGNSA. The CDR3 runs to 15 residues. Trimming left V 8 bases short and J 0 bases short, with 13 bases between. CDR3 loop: CASGWGGPTNEKLFF. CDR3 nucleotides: TGTGCCAGCGGATGGGGGGGGCCAACTAATGAAAAACTGTTTTTT.

CDR3 in DNA: TGTGCCAGCAGCTCGGGACTAGCCGGGAAAGATACGCAGTATTTT. This encodes CASSSGLAGKDTQYF. This chain joins TRBV7-9 and TRBJ2-3, with TRBD2 identical over 9 bases. This CDR3 is built from 15 residues. Germline V gene data show CDR1 as SEHNR and CDR2 as FQNEAQ (reference sequence). V dropped 4 bases and J dropped 5; count of bases not matched to a gene: 7.

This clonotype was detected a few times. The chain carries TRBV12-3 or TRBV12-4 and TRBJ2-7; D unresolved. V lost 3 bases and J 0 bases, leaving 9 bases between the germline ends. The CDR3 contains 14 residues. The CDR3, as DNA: TGTGCCAGCAGTTTGAAGCAGATCTCCTACGAGCAGTACTTC. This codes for CASSLKQISYEQYF.

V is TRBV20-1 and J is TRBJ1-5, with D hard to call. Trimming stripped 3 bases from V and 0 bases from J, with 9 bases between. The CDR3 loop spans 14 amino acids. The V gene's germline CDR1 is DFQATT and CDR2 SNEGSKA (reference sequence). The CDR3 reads CSASRQYSNQPQHF. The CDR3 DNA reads TGCAGTGCTAGTCGGCAGTATAGCAATCAGCCCCAGCATTTT.

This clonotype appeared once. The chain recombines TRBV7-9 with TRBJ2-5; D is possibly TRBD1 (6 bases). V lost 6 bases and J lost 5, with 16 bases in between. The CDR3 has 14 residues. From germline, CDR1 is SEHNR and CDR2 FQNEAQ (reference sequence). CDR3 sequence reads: CASRTGKLPETQYF. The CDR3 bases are TGTGCCAGCAGGACAGGAAAACTCCCGGAGACCCAGTACTTC.